A single sample gave rise to the 26 T cell receptor beta chains below, sequenced in a study of human T cells and chemical hapten exposure. One entry per CDR3 protein results from TCRdb running MiXCR on the RACE reads. The sample lists tens of thousands of distinct CDR3 sequences; more than 8% were seen once. Time point given: patch test 2, 6 weeks after DPC sensitization. Indicated treatment: therapeutic diphenylcyclopropenone sensitization with weekly scalp DPC. The sequencing used whole blood, collected in connection with sensitization to the hapten diphenylcyclopropenone (DPC). These TCRs come from a man aged 30-40 years with alopecia areata. Some clones in this sample may be carry-over from other donors' samples.

This clonotype came up a few times. The chain couples TRBV6-5 to TRBJ2-7; D may be TRBD2 (6 bases). CDR3 length: 16 amino acids. Germline CDR1 is MNHEY and CDR2 is SVGAGI. Deletions cut 8 bases from V and 1 base from J, with 21 bases between. CDR3 sequence reads: CASSPNTGLLSYEQYF. In DNA form, the CDR3 reads TGTGCCAGCTCCCCTAATACGGGACTCCTATCCTACGAGCAGTACTTC.

This clonotype came up many times. V usage is TRBV30 and J usage is TRBJ2-3, with a possible D match to TRBD1 (5 bases). The CDR3 is made up of 13 amino acids. Germline V gene data show CDR1 as GTSNPN and CDR2 as SVGIG (reference sequence). V lost 2 bases and J 3 bases, leaving 9 bases between the germline ends. The CDR3 region has the DNA TGTGCCTGGAGTACATCAGGGACAGATACGCAGTATTTT. This translates into CAWSTSGTDTQYF.

This clonotype was counted many times. This chain connects TRBV6-2 or TRBV6-3 to TRBJ1-2; no clear D. Germline V CDR1 and CDR2: MNHEY, SVGEGT. Trimming cost V 5 bases and J 7 bases, with 23 bases left between them. This CDR3 spans 16 amino acids. CDR3 sequence (DNA): TGTGCCAGCAGTCCGCGTCCATCCCGGACGTTCGTTGGCTACACCTTC. Translating gives CASSPRPSRTFVGYTF.

This clonotype was recorded many times. The CDR3 here is CASRRDGRGQTYEQYF. CDR3 DNA: TGTGCCAGCAGACGAGACGGGAGAGGGCAGACCTACGAGCAGTACTTC. The V gene is TRBV11-3, the J gene TRBJ2-7; TRBD2 is a possible D gene (6 bases). Germline values: CDR1 SGHNT, CDR2 YENEEA. The CDR3 has 16 residues. Trimming shortened V by 6 bases and J by 2 bases, and 20 bases separated the two germline ends.

This clonotype was recorded many times. V usage is TRBV6-2 or TRBV6-3 and J usage is TRBJ1-1; maybe TRBD1 (6 bases). The CDR3 covers 14 residues. Germline V CDR1 and CDR2: MNHEY, SVGEGT. Between the trimmed V and J ends, which lost 2 bases and 1 base, there was a span of 8 bases. The chain's CDR3 is CASSYRGKNTEAFF. The CDR3 nucleotides read TGTGCCAGCAGTTACAGGGGGAAGAACACTGAAGCTTTCTTT.

This rearrangement joins TRBV20-1 to TRBJ1-3, with unresolved D. V lost 3 bases, J lost 7 bases, and 13 bases lay in between. CDR3 length equals 13 residues. Germline loops: CDR1 DFQATT, CDR2 SNEGSKA (reference sequence). The CDR3 DNA reads TGCAGTGCTAGTGAAGACCCCTGGAACACCATATATTTT. It yields the protein CSASEDPWNTIYF.

Ten or more counts support this clonotype. Here the CDR3 reads CSVRQFGQPQHF. In DNA, the CDR3 is TGCAGCGTTCGGCAGTTCGGGCAGCCCCAGCATTTT. The chain carries TRBV29-1 and TRBJ1-5; D gene uncertain. Germline V CDR1 and CDR2: SQVTM, ANQGSEA. The length of the CDR3 is 12 residues. V was shortened by 5 bases and J by 7 bases, with 12 bases between the two germline ends.

This clonotype has just a few counts. The V gene is TRBV6-1, the J gene TRBJ1-2; no reliable D call. The V gene lost 7 bases and the J gene lost 8 bases, with 17 bases spanning the gap. The V gene's germline CDR1 is MNHNS and CDR2 SASEGT. CDR3 size: 13 residues. The CDR3 loop is CASTGERNLGYTF. CDR3 bases: TGTGCCAGCACGGGCGAAAGGAATCTGGGCTACACCTTC.

The rearrangement links TRBV11-3 to TRBJ2-6; weak D call: TRBD2 (5 bases). Per the germline V gene, CDR1 is SGHNT and CDR2 is YENEEA. Trimming shortened V by 5 bases and J by 0 bases, and 14 bases separated the two germline ends. This CDR3 comprises 17 residues. The CDR3 here is CASSPGGFSSGANVLTF. For the CDR3, the DNA is TGTGCCAGCAGCCCAGGAGGATTCAGCTCTGGGGCCAACGTCCTGACTTTC.

The genes are TRBV20-1 and TRBJ2-7; D gene unclear. Deletions cut 0 bases from V and 3 bases from J, with 9 bases between. The CDR3 is 13 residues long. The germline V gene encodes CDR1 DFQATT and CDR2 SNEGSKA (reference sequence). The CDR3 sequence is CSAREGSDYEQYF. CDR3 nucleotides: TGCAGTGCTAGAGAAGGGTCAGACTACGAGCAGTACTTC.

This clonotype was detected ten times or more. The chain is built from TRBV4-2 and TRBJ2-1, with TRBD1 matching 7 bases. This CDR3 is built from 14 residues. Germline assignment: CDR1 LGHNA and CDR2 YNFKEQ. V gave up 3 bases and J gave up 5 bases; unmatched junction bases: 4. As DNA, the CDR3 is TGTGCCAGCAGCCAGCCGGGACAGCACAATGAGCAGTTCTTC. It is translated as CASSQPGQHNEQFF.

This clonotype turned up a few times. The genes are TRBV6-2 or TRBV6-3 and TRBJ1-4, with unresolved D. The V gene lost 7 bases and the J gene lost 8 bases, with 11 bases spanning the gap. The CDR3 spans 12 residues. CDR1 is MNHEY, CDR2 SVGEGT, per germline. The CDR3 DNA follows: TGTGCCAGCACCGACCGGATCGAAAAACTGTTTTTT. Protein sequence: CASTDRIEKLFF.

As DNA, the CDR3 is TGTGCCAGCAGGGGGACAGATACGCAGTATTTT. Protein product: CASRGTDTQYF. V and J are TRBV6-1 and TRBJ2-3; D gene ambiguous. The CDR3 sequence is 11 residues long. The ends were cut back, 6 bases at V and 3 bases at J, with 4 bases in the middle. Germline V gives CDR1 MNHNS, CDR2 SASEGT.

This clonotype was recorded at least ten times. J is TRBJ2-3 and V is TRBV7-6, with a weak D call TRBD2 (6 bases). Deletions cut 1 base from V and 0 bases from J, with 8 bases between. This CDR3 has 15 residues. Germline V CDR1 and CDR2: SGHVS, FNYEAQ. The CDR3 DNA is TGTGCCAGCAGCTTAGGCGGGACTAGCACAGATACGCAGTATTTT. Its protein product is CASSLGGTSTDTQYF.

V is TRBV4-1 and J is TRBJ1-2; D gene ambiguous. The CDR3 has 11 residues. Looked up from germline, CDR1 is MGHRA and CDR2 is YSYEKL. The V gene lost 6 bases and the J gene lost 4 bases, with 6 bases spanning the gap. CDR3 residues: CASRATYGYTF. Here the CDR3 DNA reads TGCGCCAGCAGGGCGACCTATGGCTACACCTTC.

This clonotype was observed at least ten times. The chain recombines TRBV7-6 with TRBJ1-1; D unclear. The length of the CDR3 is 13 residues. With 5 bases removed from V and 1 base from J, the gap between germline ends came to 8 bases. CDR1 is SGHVS and CDR2 is FNYEAQ in the germline V gene. The CDR3 reads CASSRRQNTEAFF. DNA of the CDR3: TGTGCCAGCAGCCGTCGGCAGAACACTGAAGCTTTCTTT.

The chain employs TRBV29-1 and TRBJ2-5; maybe TRBD1 (6 bases). The CDR3 consists of 12 residues. Trimming took off 4 bases at V and 1 base at J, with 7 bases between the two ends. Germline loops: CDR1 SQVTM, CDR2 ANQGSEA. This CDR3 is CSVGTAQETQYF. For the CDR3, the DNA is TGCAGCGTTGGGACAGCCCAAGAGACCCAGTACTTC.

The chain combines TRBV27 with TRBJ1-1; TRBD1 matches at 7 bases. The CDR3 length is 13 residues. The trim removed 11 bases at V and 4 bases at J, leaving 10 bases unmatched. Germline-derived CDR1 and CDR2 are MNHEY and SMNVEV (reference sequence). CDR3 sequence: CAGRRQGTTEAFF. CDR3 bases: TGTGCCGGCCGACGACAGGGAACCACTGAAGCTTTCTTT.

This clonotype has a count of ten or more. The gene calls are TRBV10-1 and TRBJ1-5; D is unresolved. Germline V lookup: CDR1 WNHNN, CDR2 SYGVQD (reference sequence). V shed 4 bases and J shed 1 base, with 8 bases lying between them. The CDR3 has 14 amino acids. The CDR3 spells CASSAGGSNQPQHF. CDR3 DNA sequence: TGCGCCAGCAGTGCAGGCGGGAGCAATCAGCCCCAGCATTTT.

This clonotype was recorded at least ten times. This chain links TRBV14 with TRBJ1-2; no reliable D call. This CDR3 has 18 residues. Germline CDR1 is SGHDN and CDR2 is FVKESK. V lost 0 bases and J lost 1, with 18 bases in between. The CDR3 DNA is TGTGCCAGCAGCCAAGATAGTGGCCGGACTATTTTTAACTATGGCTACACCTTC. This codes for CASSQDSGRTIFNYGYTF.

This clonotype showed up many times. The chain carries TRBV2 and TRBJ1-1, with unresolved D. The length of the CDR3 is 12 residues. CDR1 SNHLY and CDR2 FYNNEI come from the germline V gene. With 7 bases removed from V and 5 bases from J, the gap between germline ends came to 11 bases. CDR3 sequence: CASISPRTEAFF. The DNA of the CDR3 is TGTGCCAGCATTTCCCCGAGGACTGAAGCTTTCTTT.

This clonotype was seen ten or more times. The chain couples TRBV7-8 to TRBJ2-5; the D gene is possibly TRBD2 (6 bases). Deletions cut 4 bases from V and 1 base from J, with 10 bases between. Germline CDR1 reads SGHVS; CDR2 reads FQNEAQ. The CDR3 length is 14 residues. The CDR3 reads CASSSDYIQETQYF. The CDR3 region has the DNA TGTGCCAGCAGCTCGGACTATATCCAAGAGACCCAGTACTTC.

This clonotype was seen only a few times. The chain recombines TRBV14 with TRBJ2-3, with TRBD2 identical over 12 bases. V lost 2 bases to trimming and J lost 3 bases; unmatched junction nucleotides: 6. CDR3 length: 17 amino acids. Germline V gene data show CDR1 as SGHDN and CDR2 as FVKESK. The CDR3: CASSQMRLAGATDTQYF. CDR3 in DNA: TGTGCCAGCAGCCAAATGAGACTAGCGGGAGCTACAGATACGCAGTATTTT.

This clonotype was seen a handful of times. This rearrangement joins TRBV9 to TRBJ1-2, with D unclear. This CDR3 region has 14 residues. The germline gives CDR1 SGDLS, CDR2 YYNGEE. Between the trimmed V and J ends, which lost 0 bases and 1 base, there was a span of 7 bases. CDR3 nucleotide sequence: TGTGCCAGCAGCGTAGGCAGAGATAACTATGGCTACACCTTC. Its translation is CASSVGRDNYGYTF.

This clonotype has just a few counts. J is TRBJ2-7 and V is TRBV2; TRBD1 matches 8 bases. This CDR3 comprises 14 residues. Germline trimming cut 4 bases from V and 5 bases from J; bases unmatched to any gene: 7. The V gene's germline CDR1 is SNHLY and CDR2 FYNNEI. The CDR3 bases are TGTGCCAGCAGTGGAACAGGGGGTACGAACGAGCAGTACTTC. Residues: CASSGTGGTNEQYF. The full variable domain, rest sourced from reference TRBV2 and TRBJ2-7, is EPEVTQTPSHQVTQMGQEVILRCVPISNHLYFYWYRQILGQKVEFLVSFYNNEISEKSEIFDDQFSVERPDGSNFTLKIRSTKLEDSAMYFCASSGTGGTNEQYFGPGTRLTVT.

This clonotype was seen a handful of times. V and J are TRBV12-3 or TRBV12-4 and TRBJ1-2; weak D call: TRBD1 (5 bases). Trimming took off 2 bases at V and 4 bases at J, with 11 bases between the two ends. CDR3 length: 14 amino acids. In nucleotides, the CDR3 is TGTGCCAGCAGTTTAAGTTTGGGGACCTATGGCTACACCTTC. Protein product: CASSLSLGTYGYTF.